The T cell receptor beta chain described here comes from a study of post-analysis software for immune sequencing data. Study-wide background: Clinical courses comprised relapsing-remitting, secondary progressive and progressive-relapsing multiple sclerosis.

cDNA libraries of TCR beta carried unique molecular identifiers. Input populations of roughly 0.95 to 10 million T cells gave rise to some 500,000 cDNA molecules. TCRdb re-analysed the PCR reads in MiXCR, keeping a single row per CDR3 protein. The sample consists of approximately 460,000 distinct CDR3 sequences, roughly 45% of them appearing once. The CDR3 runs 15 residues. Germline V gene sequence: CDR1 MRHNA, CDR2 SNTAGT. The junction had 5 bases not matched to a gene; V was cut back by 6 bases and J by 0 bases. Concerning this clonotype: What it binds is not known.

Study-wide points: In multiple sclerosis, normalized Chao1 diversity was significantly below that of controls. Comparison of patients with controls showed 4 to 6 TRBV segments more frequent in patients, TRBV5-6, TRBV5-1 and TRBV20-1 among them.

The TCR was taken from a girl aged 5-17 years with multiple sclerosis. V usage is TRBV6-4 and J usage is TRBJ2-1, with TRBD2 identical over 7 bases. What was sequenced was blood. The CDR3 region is CASRLREGSYNEQFF. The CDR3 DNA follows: TGTGCCAGCAGACTCAGGGAGGGCTCCTACAATGAGCAGTTCTTC.